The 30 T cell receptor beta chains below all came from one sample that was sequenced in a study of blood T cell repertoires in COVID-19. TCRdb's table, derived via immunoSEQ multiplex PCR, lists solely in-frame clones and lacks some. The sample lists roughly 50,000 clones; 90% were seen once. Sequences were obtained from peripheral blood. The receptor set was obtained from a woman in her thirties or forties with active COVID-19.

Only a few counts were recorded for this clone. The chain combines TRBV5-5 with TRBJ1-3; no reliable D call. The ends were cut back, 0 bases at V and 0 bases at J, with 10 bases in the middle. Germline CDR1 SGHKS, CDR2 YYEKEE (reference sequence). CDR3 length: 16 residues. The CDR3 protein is CASSLDGVISGNTIYF. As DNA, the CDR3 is TGTGCCAGCAGCTTGGACGGGGTGATCTCTGGAAACACCATATATTTT.

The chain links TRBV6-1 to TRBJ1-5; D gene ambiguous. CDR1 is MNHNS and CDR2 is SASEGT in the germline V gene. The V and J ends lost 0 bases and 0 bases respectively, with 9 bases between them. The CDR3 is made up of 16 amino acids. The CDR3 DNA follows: TGTGCCAGCAGTGAAGCGGAGGGTTTTAGCAATCAGCCCCAGCATTTT. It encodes CASSEAEGFSNQPQHF.

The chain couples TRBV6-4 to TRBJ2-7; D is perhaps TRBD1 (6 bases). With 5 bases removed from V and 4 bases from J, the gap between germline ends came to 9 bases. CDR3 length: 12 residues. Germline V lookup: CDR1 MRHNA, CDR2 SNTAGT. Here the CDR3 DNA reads TGTGCCAGCAGTACAGGGTCTTACGAGCAGTACTTC. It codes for CASSTGSYEQYF.

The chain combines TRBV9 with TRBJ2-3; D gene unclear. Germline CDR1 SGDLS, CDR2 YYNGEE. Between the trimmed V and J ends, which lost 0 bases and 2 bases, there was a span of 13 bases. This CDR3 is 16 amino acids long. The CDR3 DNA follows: TGTGCCAGCAGCGTAGGGTTAGATACAGACACAGATACGCAGTATTTT. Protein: CASSVGLDTDTDTQYF.

The CDR3: CSAGGQGTNEKLFF. The CDR3 bases are TGCAGTGCTGGTGGACAGGGGACTAATGAAAAACTGTTTTTT. V gene TRBV20-1 combines with J gene TRBJ1-4, with 9 bases lining up with TRBD1. V lost 5 bases and J lost 2; bases outside the gene matches: 3. CDR1 DFQATT and CDR2 SNEGSKA come from the germline V gene (reference sequence). The CDR3 length is 14 residues.

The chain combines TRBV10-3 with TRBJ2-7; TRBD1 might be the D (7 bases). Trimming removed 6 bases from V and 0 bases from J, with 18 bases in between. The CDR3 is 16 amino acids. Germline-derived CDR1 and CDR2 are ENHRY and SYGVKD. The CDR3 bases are TGTGCCATCAGGGGCGGGACAGCATCCAACTCCTACGAGCAGTACTTC. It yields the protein CAIRGGTASNSYEQYF.

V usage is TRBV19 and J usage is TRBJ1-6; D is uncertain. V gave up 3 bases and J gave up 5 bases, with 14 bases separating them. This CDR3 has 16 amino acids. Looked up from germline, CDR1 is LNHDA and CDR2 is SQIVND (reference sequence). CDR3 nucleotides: TGTGCCAGTAGTATTCCCGGACGGGGAGATAATTCACCCCTCCACTTT. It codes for CASSIPGRGDNSPLHF.

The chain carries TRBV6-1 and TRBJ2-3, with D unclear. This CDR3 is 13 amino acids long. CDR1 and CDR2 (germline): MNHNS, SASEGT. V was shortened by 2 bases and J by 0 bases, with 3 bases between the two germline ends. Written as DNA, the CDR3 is TGTGCCAGCAGTGAACTTAGCACAGATACGCAGTATTTT. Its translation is CASSELSTDTQYF.

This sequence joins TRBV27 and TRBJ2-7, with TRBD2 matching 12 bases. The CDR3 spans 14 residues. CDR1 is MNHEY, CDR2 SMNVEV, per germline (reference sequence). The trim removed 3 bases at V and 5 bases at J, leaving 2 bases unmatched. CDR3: CASSFGLAGNEQYF. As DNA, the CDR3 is TGTGCCAGCAGTTTTGGACTAGCGGGGAACGAGCAGTACTTC.

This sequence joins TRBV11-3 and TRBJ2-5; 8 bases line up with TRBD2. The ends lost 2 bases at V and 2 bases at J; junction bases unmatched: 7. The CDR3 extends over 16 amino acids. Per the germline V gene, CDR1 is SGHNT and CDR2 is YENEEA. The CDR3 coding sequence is TGTGCCAGCAGCTTAAGTTCTAGCGGGTTACAAGAGACCCAGTACTTC. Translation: CASSLSSSGLQETQYF.

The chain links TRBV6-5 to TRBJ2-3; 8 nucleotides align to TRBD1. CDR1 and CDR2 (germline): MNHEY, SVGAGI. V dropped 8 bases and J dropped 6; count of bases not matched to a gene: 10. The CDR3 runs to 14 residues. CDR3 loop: CASLQGAYMDTQYF. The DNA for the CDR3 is TGTGCCAGCCTCCAGGGGGCTTATATGGATACGCAGTATTTT.

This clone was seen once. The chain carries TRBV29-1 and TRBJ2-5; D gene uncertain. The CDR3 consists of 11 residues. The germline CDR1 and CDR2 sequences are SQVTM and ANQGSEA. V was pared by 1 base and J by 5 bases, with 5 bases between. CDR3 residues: CSVEVAETQYF. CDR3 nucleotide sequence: TGCAGCGTTGAAGTTGCGGAGACCCAGTACTTC.

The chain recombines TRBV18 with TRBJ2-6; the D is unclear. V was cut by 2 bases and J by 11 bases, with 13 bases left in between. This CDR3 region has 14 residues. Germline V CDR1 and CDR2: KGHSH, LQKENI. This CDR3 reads CASSPMSAYDVLTF. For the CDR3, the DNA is TGTGCCAGCTCACCAATGAGCGCTTATGACGTCCTGACTTTC.

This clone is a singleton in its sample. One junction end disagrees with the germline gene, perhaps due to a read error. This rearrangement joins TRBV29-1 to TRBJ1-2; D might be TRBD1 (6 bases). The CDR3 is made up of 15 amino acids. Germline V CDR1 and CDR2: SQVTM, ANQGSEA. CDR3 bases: TGCAGCGCTGAAAGTTCGGGGGGCTACAGCTATGGCTACACCTTC. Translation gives CSAESSGGYSYGYTF.

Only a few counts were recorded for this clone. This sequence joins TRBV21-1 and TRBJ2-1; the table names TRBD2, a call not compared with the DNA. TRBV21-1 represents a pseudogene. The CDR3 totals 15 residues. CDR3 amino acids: CASSNPGTLSFEQFF. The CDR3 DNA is TGTGCCAGCAGCAACCCCGGGACTCTATCCTTCGAGCAGTTCTTC.

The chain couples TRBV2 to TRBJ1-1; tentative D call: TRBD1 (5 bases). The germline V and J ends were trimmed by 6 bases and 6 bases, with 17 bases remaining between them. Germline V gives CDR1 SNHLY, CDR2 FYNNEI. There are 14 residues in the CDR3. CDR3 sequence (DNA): TGTGCCAGCAGCAGTCTTCAGGGTGAATCTGAAGCTTTCTTT. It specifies CASSSLQGESEAFF.

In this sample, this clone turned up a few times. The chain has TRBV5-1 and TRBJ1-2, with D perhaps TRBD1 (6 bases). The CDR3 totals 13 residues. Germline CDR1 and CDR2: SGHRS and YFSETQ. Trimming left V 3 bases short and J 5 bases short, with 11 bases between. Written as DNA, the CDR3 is TGCGCCAGCAGCTCATCAGGGGAGTATGGCTACACCTTC. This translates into CASSSSGEYGYTF.

The CDR3 DNA follows: TGTGCCAGCAGCCAAGATCTGGCGGGGCCCACAGATACGCAGTATTTT. This gives the protein CASSQDLAGPTDTQYF. This chain links TRBV14 with TRBJ2-3; the D gene is possibly TRBD2 (6 bases). The germline V gene has CDR1 SGHDN and CDR2 FVKESK. The CDR3 spans 16 residues. The germline V and J ends were trimmed by 0 bases and 2 bases, with 12 bases remaining between them.

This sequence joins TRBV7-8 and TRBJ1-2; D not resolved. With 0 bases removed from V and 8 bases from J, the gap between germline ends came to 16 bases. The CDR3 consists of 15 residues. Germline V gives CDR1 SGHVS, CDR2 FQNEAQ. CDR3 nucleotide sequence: TGTGCCAGCAGCTTAGCGGCCAGGATACTTCGGGGCTACACCTTC. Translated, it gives CASSLAARILRGYTF.

The CDR3 DNA reads TGTGCCAGCAGCCCCAGTAGGCTCCTGGGGCGAAACTACGAGCAGTACTTC. Residues: CASSPSRLLGRNYEQYF. This sequence joins TRBV6-2 or TRBV6-3 and TRBJ2-7; maybe TRBD1 (5 bases). Germline values: CDR1 MNHEY, CDR2 SVGEGT. Trimming left V 6 bases short and J 3 bases short, with 24 bases between. The CDR3 spans 17 residues.

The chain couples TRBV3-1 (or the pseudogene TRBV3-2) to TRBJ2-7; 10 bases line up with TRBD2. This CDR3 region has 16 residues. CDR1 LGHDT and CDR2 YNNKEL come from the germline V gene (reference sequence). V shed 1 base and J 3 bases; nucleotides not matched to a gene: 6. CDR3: CASSQGSSGGIYEQYF. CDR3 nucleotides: TGTGCCAGCAGCCAAGGAAGTAGCGGGGGGATCTACGAGCAGTACTTC.

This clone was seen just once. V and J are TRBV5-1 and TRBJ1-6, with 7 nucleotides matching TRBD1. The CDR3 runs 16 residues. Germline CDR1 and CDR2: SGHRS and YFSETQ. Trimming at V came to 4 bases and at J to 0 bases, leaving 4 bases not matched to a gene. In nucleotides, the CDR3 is TGCGCCAGCAGCCCGACAGGGAGCTCCTATAATTCACCCCTCCACTTT. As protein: CASSPTGSSYNSPLHF.

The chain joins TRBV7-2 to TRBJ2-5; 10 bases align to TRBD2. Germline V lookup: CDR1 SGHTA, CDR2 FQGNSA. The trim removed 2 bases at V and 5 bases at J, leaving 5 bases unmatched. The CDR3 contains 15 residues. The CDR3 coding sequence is TGTGCCAGCAGCTTACCCGGGACTAGCGTGGAGACCCAGTACTTC. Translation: CASSLPGTSVETQYF.

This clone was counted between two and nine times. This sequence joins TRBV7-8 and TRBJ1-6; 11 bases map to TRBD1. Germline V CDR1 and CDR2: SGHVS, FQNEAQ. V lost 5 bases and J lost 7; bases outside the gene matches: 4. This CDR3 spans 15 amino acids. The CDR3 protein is CASSLGQGANSPLHF. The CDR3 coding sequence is TGTGCCAGCAGCCTTGGACAGGGGGCGAATTCACCCCTCCACTTT. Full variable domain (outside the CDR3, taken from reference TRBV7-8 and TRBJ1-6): GAGVSQSPRYKVAKRGQDVALRCDPISGHVSLFWYQQALGQGPEFLTYFQNEAQLDKSGLPSDRFFAERPEGSVSTLKIQRTQQEDSAVYLCASSLGQGANSPLHFGNGTRLTVT.

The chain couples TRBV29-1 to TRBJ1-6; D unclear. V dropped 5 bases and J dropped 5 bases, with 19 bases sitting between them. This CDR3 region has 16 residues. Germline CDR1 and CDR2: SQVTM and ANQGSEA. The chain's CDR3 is CSVIDPGAPDNSPLHF. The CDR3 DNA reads TGCAGCGTTATCGACCCAGGCGCTCCCGATAATTCACCCCTCCACTTT.

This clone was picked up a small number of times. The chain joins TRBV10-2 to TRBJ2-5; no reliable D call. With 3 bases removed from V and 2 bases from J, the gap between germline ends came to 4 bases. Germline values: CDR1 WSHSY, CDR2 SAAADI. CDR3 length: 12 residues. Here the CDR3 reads CASSDQQETQYF. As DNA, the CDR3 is TGCGCCAGCAGTGATCAACAAGAGACCCAGTACTTC.

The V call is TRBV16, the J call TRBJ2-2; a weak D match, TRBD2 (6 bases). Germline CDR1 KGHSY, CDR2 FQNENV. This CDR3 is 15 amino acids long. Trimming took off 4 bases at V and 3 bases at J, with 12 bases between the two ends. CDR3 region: CASSLGRFYTGELFF. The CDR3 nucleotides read TGTGCCAGCAGCCTAGGGAGGTTCTACACCGGGGAGCTGTTTTTT.

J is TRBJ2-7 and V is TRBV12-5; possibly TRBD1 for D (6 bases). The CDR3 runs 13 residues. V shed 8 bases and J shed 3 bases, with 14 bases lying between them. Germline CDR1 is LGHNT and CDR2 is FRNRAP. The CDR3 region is CASRGTGFYEQYF. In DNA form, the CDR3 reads TGTGCTAGTAGGGGAACAGGGTTCTACGAGCAGTACTTC.

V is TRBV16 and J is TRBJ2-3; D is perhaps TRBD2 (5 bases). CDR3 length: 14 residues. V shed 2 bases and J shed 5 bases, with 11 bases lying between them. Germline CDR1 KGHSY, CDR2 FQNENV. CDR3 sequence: CASSQAPGVDTQYF. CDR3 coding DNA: TGTGCCAGCAGCCAAGCACCCGGGGTAGATACGCAGTATTTT. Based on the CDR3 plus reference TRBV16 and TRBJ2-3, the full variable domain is GEEVAQTPKHLVRGEGQKAKLYCAPIKGHSYVFWYQQVLKNEFKFLISFQNENVFDETGMPKERFSAKCLPNSPCSLEIQATKLEDSAVYFCASSQAPGVDTQYFGPGTRLTVL.

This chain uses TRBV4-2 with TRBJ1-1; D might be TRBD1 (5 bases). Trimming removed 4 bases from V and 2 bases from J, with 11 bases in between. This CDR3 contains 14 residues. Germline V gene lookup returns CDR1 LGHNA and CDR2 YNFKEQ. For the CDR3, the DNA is TGTGCCAGCAGCCCCCGGGGGAAAAACACTGAAGCTTTCTTT. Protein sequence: CASSPRGKNTEAFF.